The T cell receptor (beta chain) under discussion was sequenced for a study of blood T cell repertoires in COVID-19 (dated by TCRdb to about 2020). Concerning the study at large: Collaborator samples came from the United States, Italy and Spain and covered acute and convalescent phases of COVID-19. The sample metadata nearly always contained a de-identified subject ID, COVID-19 status, age in years and sex. Where available, HLA class I and class II types were obtained from metadata supplied by the sample provider rather than from assay-based typing. The prospective study material was composed of cDNA or gDNA derived from T cells, B-cell-depleted T cells, or PBMCs. Subjects who had been exposed to COVID-19, were actively infected with it, or had recovered from it provided the deeply sampled blood TCRbeta repertoires that made up the dataset. Samples were obtained from the ongoing ImmuneRACE study (first 160 participants) and from over 1,000 subjects provided by 6 global collaborators. The repertoires were made available in a free public database intended to serve as a resource for research on the immune response to SARS-CoV-2.

General findings and caveats noted by the study authors: Clinical and demographic metadata were provided uncurated, with the amount varying by source and participant.

The CDR3 covers 14 residues, taking in both the cysteine and the phenylalanine. Left in the record is the CDR3 DNA by itself, 42 bases read in frame from the first base. Reading the germline V gene gives CDR1 MNHEY and CDR2 SVGAGI. The V end loses 6 bases and the J end loses 2 bases, and a stretch of 12 bases separates them. Whole blood was collected in K2EDTA tubes by collaborating institutions according to the institutions' own protocols. Collaborator samples were shipped for TCRbeta analysis as frozen whole blood, isolated PBMCs, or DNA extracted from either sample type. As regards this clone: What antigen it recognizes has not been identified. The sample holds no much larger clone one base away, and base qualities are not on file.

The immunoSEQ Assay, a bias-controlled multiplex PCR, was used to amplify TCRbeta CDR3 regions from genomic DNA. The paper's processing steps were these. Within the assay, amplification of reference gene primers was used to estimate how many nucleated cells each sample contained. To quantify the absolute abundance of each unique TCRbeta CDR3 rearrangement, sequence reads were collapsed and filtered. For each sample, productive Simpson clonality was calculated by taking the square root of Simpson's diversity index across productive rearrangements. Held by TCRdb, this immuneACCESS table contains in-frame sequences only and omits some clones. Under half of the omission traces to an unresolved V gene where checked; the cause of the rest is unknown. From that table come the V and J calls and clone size; the DNA was used to work out D and trimming. The sample table holds 120,000 or so clones, of which 65% to 90% were seen once. The ten largest clones add up to about 6.2% of the sample.

The sample taken for sequencing was peripheral blood. This receptor was taken from a man older than 75 with active or convalescent COVID-19. The sequence links TRBV6-5 to TRBJ2-3; the D gene is not confidently resolved. The bases are TGTGCCAGCAGGCCCACTTTTGACACAGATACGCAGTATTTT. Protein translation: CASRPTFDTDTQYF.